These 8 T cell receptor beta chains came from one sample sequenced in a study of T cell changes during pregnancy in multiple sclerosis. Method: immunoSEQ multiplex PCR; TCRdb's copy keeps in-frame clones and lacks some. The sample lists more than 60,000 clones, roughly 90% occurring once. The starting material was peripheral blood, obtained before pregnancy. These receptors were collected from a female donor with multiple sclerosis, enrolled in a pregnancy study.

J is TRBJ2-7 and V is TRBV9; D possibly corresponds to TRBD2 (6 bases). The germline gives CDR1 SGDLS, CDR2 YYNGEE. This CDR3 contains 14 residues. The ends were cut back, 3 bases at V and 5 bases at J, with 15 bases in the middle. The CDR3 DNA sequence: TGTGCCAGCAGCGGCCCCCGCGGGACCCACGAGCAGTACTTC. It yields the protein CASSGPRGTHEQYF.

J is TRBJ2-7 and V is TRBV4-2; the match to TRBD2 covers 8 bases. The CDR3 spans 14 residues. The J segment lost 4 bases and the V segment lost 4 bases, leaving 6 bases of the junction unmatched. Germline-derived CDR1 and CDR2 are LGHNA and YNFKEQ. The CDR3: CASSPAGGRYEQYF. For the CDR3, the DNA is TGTGCCAGCAGCCCGGCGGGGGGAAGGTACGAGCAGTACTTC.

V and J are TRBV9 and TRBJ2-7; 8 nucleotides match TRBD1. The CDR3 contains 14 residues. After removal of 4 bases from V and 5 bases from J, the junction contained 8 bases not matched to a gene. Looked up from germline, CDR1 is SGDLS and CDR2 is YYNGEE. The CDR3 DNA follows: TGTGCCAGCAGCCCCGGGACAGGCGTAAACGAGCAGTACTTC. This translates into CASSPGTGVNEQYF.

The genes are TRBV2 and TRBJ2-2, with D tentatively TRBD1 (6 bases). This CDR3 comprises 14 residues. The germline V gene has CDR1 SNHLY and CDR2 FYNNEI. Deletions cut 6 bases from V and 4 bases from J, with 12 bases between. Here the CDR3 reads CASSGQRITGELFF. CDR3 nucleotide sequence: TGTGCCAGCAGCGGACAGCGAATCACCGGGGAGCTGTTTTTT.

J is TRBJ1-4 and V is TRBV6-1, with a weak D call TRBD1 (6 bases). The CDR3 spans 15 residues. Trimming removed 6 bases from V and 0 bases from J, with 11 bases in between. Germline V gene data show CDR1 as MNHNS and CDR2 as SASEGT. CDR3 region: CASSPGQPTNEKLFF. In DNA, the CDR3 is TGTGCCAGCAGCCCTGGACAGCCAACTAATGAAAAACTGTTTTTT.

The V call is TRBV9, the J call TRBJ1-1; 10 nucleotides align to TRBD1. This CDR3 region has 16 residues. Germline CDR1 is SGDLS and CDR2 is YYNGEE. V gave up 3 bases and J gave up 2 bases; unmatched junction bases: 7. CDR3 DNA sequence: TGTGCCAGCAGCGGGGACAGGGGAAATCATAACACTGAAGCTTTCTTT. Translating gives CASSGDRGNHNTEAFF. The variable domain in full, completed from reference TRBV9 and TRBJ1-1, reads DSGVTQTPKHLITATGQRVTLRCSPRSGDLSVYWYQQSLDQGLQFLIQYYNGEERAKGNILERFSAQQFPDLHSELNLSSLELGDSALYFCASSGDRGNHNTEAFFGQGTRLTVV.

The J gene is TRBJ1-1, the V gene TRBV12-5, with 9 bases fitting TRBD1. Trimming at V came to 2 bases and at J to 6 bases, leaving 10 bases not matched to a gene. CDR3 size: 16 residues. The V gene's germline CDR1 is LGHNT and CDR2 FRNRAP. The CDR3 here is CASGLRVRGQGPEAFF. The CDR3 bases are TGTGCTAGTGGTTTGAGGGTGAGGGGACAGGGCCCTGAAGCTTTCTTT.

J is TRBJ1-1 and V is TRBV7-6; D is uncertain. The germline V gene has CDR1 SGHVS and CDR2 FNYEAQ. The CDR3 has 12 amino acids. With 1 base removed from V and 11 bases from J, the gap between germline ends came to 11 bases. The chain's CDR3 is CASSLVGREAFF. Written as DNA, the CDR3 is TGTGCCAGCAGCTTAGTGGGGAGAGAGGCTTTCTTT. Combining the CDR3 with reference TRBV7-6 and TRBJ1-1 gives the whole variable domain GAGVSQSPRYKVTKRGQDVALRCDPISGHVSLYWYRQALGQGPEFLTYFNYEAQQDKSGLPNDRFSAERPEGSISTLTIQRTEQRDSAMYRCASSLVGREAFFGQGTRLTVV.